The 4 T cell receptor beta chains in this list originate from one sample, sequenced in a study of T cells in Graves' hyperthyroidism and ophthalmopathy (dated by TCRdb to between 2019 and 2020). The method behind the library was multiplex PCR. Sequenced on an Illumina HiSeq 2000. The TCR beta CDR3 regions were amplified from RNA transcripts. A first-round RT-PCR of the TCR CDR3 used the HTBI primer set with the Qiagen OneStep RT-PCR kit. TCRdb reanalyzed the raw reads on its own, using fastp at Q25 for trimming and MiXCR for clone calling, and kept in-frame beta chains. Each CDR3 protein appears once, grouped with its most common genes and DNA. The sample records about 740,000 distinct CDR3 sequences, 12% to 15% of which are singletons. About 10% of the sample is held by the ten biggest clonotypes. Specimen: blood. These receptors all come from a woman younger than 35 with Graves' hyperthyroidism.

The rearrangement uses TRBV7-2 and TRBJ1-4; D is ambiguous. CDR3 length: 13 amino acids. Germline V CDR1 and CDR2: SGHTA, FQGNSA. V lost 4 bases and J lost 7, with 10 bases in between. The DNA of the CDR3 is TGTGCCAGCAGCTCCGGGTATTTTGAAAAACTGTTTTTT. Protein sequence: CASSSGYFEKLFF. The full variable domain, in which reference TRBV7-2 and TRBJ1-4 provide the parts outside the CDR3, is GAGVSQSPSNKVTEKGKDVELRCDPISGHTALYWYRQSLGQGLEFLIYFQGNSAPDKSGLPSDRFSAERTGGSVSTLTIQRTQQEDSAVYLCASSSGYFEKLFFGSGTQLSVL.

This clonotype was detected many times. This CDR3 reads CSDRTGVAIDQPQHF. Written as DNA, the CDR3 is TGCAGTGACCGAACAGGGGTGGCTATCGATCAGCCCCAGCATTTT. The chain uses TRBV29-1 and TRBJ1-5; 7 bases align to TRBD1. Germline V gene sequence: CDR1 SQVTM, CDR2 ANQGSEA. The CDR3 spans 15 residues.

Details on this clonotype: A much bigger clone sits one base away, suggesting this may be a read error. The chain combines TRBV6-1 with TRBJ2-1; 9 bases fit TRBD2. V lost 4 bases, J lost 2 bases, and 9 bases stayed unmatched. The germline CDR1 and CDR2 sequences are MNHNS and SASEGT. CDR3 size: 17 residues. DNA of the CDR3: TGTGCCAGCAGTGGGTTCGAGACTAGCGGACCCTACAATGAGCAGTTCTTC. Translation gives CASSGFETSGPYNEQFF.

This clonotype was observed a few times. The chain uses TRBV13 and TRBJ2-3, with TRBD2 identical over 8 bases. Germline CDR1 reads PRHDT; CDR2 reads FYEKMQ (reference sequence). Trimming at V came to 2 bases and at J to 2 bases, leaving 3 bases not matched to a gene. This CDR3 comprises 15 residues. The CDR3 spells CASSLKRELTDTQYF. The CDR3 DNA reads TGTGCCAGCAGCTTAAAGCGGGAGCTCACAGATACGCAGTATTTT.